This T cell receptor beta chain was documented in a study of T cell repertoires in cytomegalovirus infection. At the level of the study: Public TCR beta signatures provided an indication of both CMV infection and a matching HLA type.

Concerning this clonotype itself: Its target is unknown.

Broader study findings: Cumulated frequencies of public TCR beta families served to identify carriers of CMV plus the relevant HLA. CMV-specific TCR beta clonotypes restricted by HLA-C were the ones dominating the ex vivo response.

TCRdb analysed the reads with MiXCR anew, one entry per CDR3 protein. The sample holds 600,000 to 800,000 distinct CDR3 sequences; 20% to 25% are singletons and the top ten take 7.5% to 9%. There are 16 residues in the CDR3. V was pared by 3 bases and J by 5 bases, with 8 bases of the junction left unmatched. CDR1 and CDR2 (germline): MDHEN, SYDVKM. The receptor was isolated from a human donor in good health (CMV status not recorded). Some clones in this sample may be carry-over from other donors' samples. Sequenced: CD8+ T cells from PBMCs. V and J are TRBV28 and TRBJ1-4, with 8 bases matching TRBD1. The CDR3 bases are TGTGCCAGCAGTTTGTTCACAGGGGGGCTAAATGAAAAACTGTTTTTT. The encoded protein is CASSLFTGGLNEKLFF.